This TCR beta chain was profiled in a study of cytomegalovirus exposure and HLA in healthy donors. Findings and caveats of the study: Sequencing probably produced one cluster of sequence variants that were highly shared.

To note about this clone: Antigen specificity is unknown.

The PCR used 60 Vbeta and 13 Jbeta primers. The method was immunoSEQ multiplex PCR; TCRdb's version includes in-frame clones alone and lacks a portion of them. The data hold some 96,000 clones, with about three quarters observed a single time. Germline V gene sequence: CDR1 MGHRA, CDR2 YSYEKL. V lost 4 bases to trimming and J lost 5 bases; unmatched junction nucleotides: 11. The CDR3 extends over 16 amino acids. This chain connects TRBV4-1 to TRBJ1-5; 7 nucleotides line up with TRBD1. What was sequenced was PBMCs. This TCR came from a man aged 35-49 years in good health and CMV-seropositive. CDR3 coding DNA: TGCGCCAGCAGCCGCCTCCCAGGGGGTAATGATCAGCCCCAGCATTTT. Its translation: CASSRLPGGNDQPQHF.